These 15 T cell receptor beta chains were sequenced from one sample in a study of T-cell reconstitution after alpha-beta-depleted transplantation in children. Unique molecular identifiers were used in preparing the TCRbeta library. TCRdb itself ran the PCR reads through MiXCR, one entry per CDR3 protein. The data show fewer than 500,000 distinct CDR3 sequences, approximately 42% seen once. The sequencing here drew on PBMCs, taken before TCRalphabeta/CD19-depleted stem cell transplant. The source of these receptors is a girl aged 2-10 years with aplastic anemia, due to receive a stem cell transplant.

J is TRBJ1-1 and V is TRBV20-1; D gene uncertain. There are 13 residues in the CDR3. Germline CDR1 is DFQATT and CDR2 is SNEGSKA (reference sequence). V was pared by 2 bases and J by 1 base, with 8 bases between. The DNA of the CDR3 is TGCAGTGCTAGAAAGGGAGCGAACACTGAAGCTTTCTTT. Protein sequence: CSARKGANTEAFF.

The chain is built from TRBV7-8 and TRBJ1-1; D gene uncertain. The CDR3 totals 15 residues. Germline values: CDR1 SGHVS, CDR2 FQNEAQ. V was shortened by 1 base and J by 0 bases, with 9 bases between the two germline ends. This chain's CDR3 is CASSLVPGMNTEAFF. CDR3 coding DNA: TGTGCCAGCAGCTTAGTCCCGGGAATGAACACTGAAGCTTTCTTT.

This clonotype was detected only a few times. The rearrangement uses TRBV10-3 and TRBJ2-1, with 9 bases matching TRBD2. In germline, CDR1 is ENHRY, CDR2 SYGVKD. The CDR3 has 17 amino acids. The V and J ends lost 3 bases and 8 bases, in that order; junction bases with no gene match: 14. CDR3: CAISDFWGREGQHEQFF. The CDR3 bases are TGTGCCATCAGTGATTTCTGGGGGCGGGAGGGCCAGCATGAGCAGTTCTTC.

The chain is built from TRBV11-2 and TRBJ2-7; no definite D call. CDR1 SGHAT and CDR2 FQNNGV come from the germline V gene. This CDR3 region has 16 residues. Trimming removed 2 bases from V and 5 bases from J, with 19 bases in between. The CDR3 coding sequence is TGTGCCAGCAGCTTACATCCGACTTCGCCACTCGACGAGCAGTACTTC. This codes for CASSLHPTSPLDEQYF.

J is TRBJ1-3 and V is TRBV4-3; D may be TRBD1 (5 bases). There are 18 residues in the CDR3. Germline V gene lookup returns CDR1 LGHNA and CDR2 YSLEER. Trimming removed 1 base from V and 2 bases from J, with 18 bases in between. The CDR3 nucleotides read TGCGCCAGCAGCCAAGTGATAGTCGGAGTAGGGGCTGGAAACACCATATATTTT. Protein: CASSQVIVGVGAGNTIYF.

This clonotype was recorded many times. The chain joins TRBV20-1 to TRBJ2-1, with 8 bases aligning to TRBD2. Germline values: CDR1 DFQATT, CDR2 SNEGSKA (reference sequence). The CDR3 extends over 17 amino acids. V gave up 0 bases and J gave up 0 bases; unmatched junction bases: 7. The CDR3 coding sequence is TGCAGTGCTAGAGATCCCGGGGGGGGTGGCTCCTACAATGAGCAGTTCTTC. This encodes CSARDPGGGGSYNEQFF.

The chain recombines TRBV29-1 with TRBJ1-2; a possible D gene is TRBD1 (5 bases). With 3 bases removed from V and 5 bases from J, the gap between germline ends came to 19 bases. The CDR3 spans 15 residues. The V gene's germline CDR1 is SQVTM and CDR2 ANQGSEA. The CDR3 DNA follows: TGCAGCGTTGACGTCGGGCAGGGACGGGGGTATGGCTACACCTTC. This sequence encodes CSVDVGQGRGYGYTF.

The chain uses TRBV5-5 and TRBJ1-1; the D is unclear. This CDR3 region has 13 residues. In germline, CDR1 is SGHKS, CDR2 YYEKEE (reference sequence). V was cut by 5 bases and J by 0 bases, with 8 bases left in between. The CDR3 DNA reads TGTGCCAGCAGTTCTCATATGAACACTGAAGCTTTCTTT. This encodes CASSSHMNTEAFF. The full variable domain, completed using reference TRBV5-5 and TRBJ1-1, is DAGVTQSPTHLIKTRGQQVTLRCSPISGHKSVSWYQQVLGQGPQFIFQYYEKEERGRGNFPDRFSARQFPNYSSELNVNALLLGDSALYLCASSSHMNTEAFFGQGTRLTVV.

This clonotype showed up just a few times. V gene TRBV7-2 combines with J gene TRBJ2-1; D may be TRBD1 or TRBD2 (5 bases each). V was cut by 3 bases and J by 8 bases, with 20 bases left in between. The CDR3 is 16 residues long. Germline V gives CDR1 SGHTA, CDR2 FQGNSA. The CDR3 region has the DNA TGTGCCAGCAGCTTTGGGGCATACCGGGGTAGCGATGAGCAGTTCTTC. Encoded protein: CASSFGAYRGSDEQFF.

The CDR3 here is CASSLVVVGDTGELFF. CDR3 DNA sequence: TGCGCCAGCAGCTTGGTGGTAGTAGGAGACACCGGGGAGCTGTTTTTT. V gene TRBV5-1 combines with J gene TRBJ2-2, with D uncertain. Germline loops: CDR1 SGHRS, CDR2 YFSETQ. V was clipped by 0 bases and J by 3 bases, with 12 bases between them. The CDR3 runs to 16 residues.

This clonotype has a handful of counts. The chain uses TRBV29-1 and TRBJ2-1; TRBD2 matches 7 bases. J lost 7 bases, V lost 5 bases, and 2 bases had no gene match. Germline-derived CDR1 and CDR2 are SQVTM and ANQGSEA. This CDR3 has 11 amino acids. The CDR3 reads CSVLGGNEQFF. The CDR3 region has the DNA TGCAGCGTTTTGGGGGGGAATGAGCAGTTCTTC.

Note on this clonotype: A single base separates this from a much larger clone, so it may be a read error. The chain couples TRBV28 to TRBJ1-1; 9 positions agree with TRBD1. The germline V gene has CDR1 MDHEN and CDR2 SYDVKM. The V segment lost 4 bases and the J segment 1 base; nucleotides outside the gene matches: 1. This CDR3 has 14 residues. The CDR3 DNA reads as TGTGCCAGCAGTTGGGACAGGGCGAACACTGAAGCTTTCTTT. This encodes CASSWDRANTEAFF.

V gene TRBV5-5 combines with J gene TRBJ2-3; perhaps TRBD1 as D (5 bases). The germline CDR1 and CDR2 sequences are SGHKS and YYEKEE (reference sequence). The CDR3 runs to 12 residues. The ends were cut back, 0 bases at V and 14 bases at J, with 13 bases in the middle. CDR3 residues: CASSLGLDTGYF. CDR3 nucleotide sequence: TGTGCCAGCAGCTTGGGACTGGACACTGGGTATTTT. Complete variable domain (other parts from reference TRBV5-5 and TRBJ2-3): DAGVTQSPTHLIKTRGQQVTLRCSPISGHKSVSWYQQVLGQGPQFIFQYYEKEERGRGNFPDRFSARQFPNYSSELNVNALLLGDSALYLCASSLGLDTGYFGPGTRLTVL.

The chain is built from TRBV9 and TRBJ2-3; 7 bases are shared with TRBD2. From germline, CDR1 is SGDLS and CDR2 YYNGEE. V was clipped by 0 bases and J by 3 bases; unmatched bases: 4. The CDR3 sequence is 15 residues long. The CDR3 region is CASSVVGTTTDTQYF. CDR3 in DNA: TGTGCCAGCAGCGTAGTCGGGACTACTACAGATACGCAGTATTTT.

The rearrangement joins TRBV12-5 to TRBJ2-7, with 13 bases aligning to TRBD2. Germline V lookup: CDR1 LGHNT, CDR2 FRNRAP. The J segment lost 6 bases and the V segment lost 5 bases, leaving 10 bases of the junction unmatched. This CDR3 has 16 residues. The CDR3 reads CASGPTSGRAIGEQYF. CDR3 DNA sequence: TGTGCTAGTGGTCCCACTAGCGGGAGGGCCATCGGCGAGCAGTACTTC.